Below are 29 T cell receptor beta chains sequenced from a single sample in a study of CD4 and CD8 cells across lung adenocarcinoma regions. TCRdb passed the PCR reads through MiXCR, listing each CDR3 protein once. The sample lists over 10,000 distinct CDR3 sequences, approximately 56% occurring once. The sequenced sample consisted of CD8+ T cells from the margin of a lung tumor. These receptors were collected from a female donor with lung adenocarcinoma. The CD4 and CD8 labels of this study may be unreliable.

V is TRBV7-2 and J is TRBJ2-3; D perhaps matches TRBD2 (5 bases). The CDR3 extends over 12 amino acids. Trimming cost V 3 bases and J 9 bases, with 10 bases left between them. Germline CDR1 is SGHTA and CDR2 is FQGNSA. CDR3 residues: CASSLSGGTQYF. The DNA for the CDR3 is TGTGCCAGCAGCTTGTCTGGAGGCACGCAGTATTTT.

The rearrangement uses TRBV6-1 and TRBJ2-1; weak D call: TRBD1 (6 bases). The CDR3 is 14 amino acids. Trimming removed 4 bases at V and 9 bases at J, with 16 bases between. Germline V gene data show CDR1 as MNHNS and CDR2 as SASEGT. The CDR3 DNA sequence: TGTGCCAGCAGTGCCCGAGGGGGATGGGGTGAGCAGTTCTTC. This translates into CASSARGGWGEQFF.

Regarding this clonotype: The junction does not match germline at one end; this may be a read error. The V call is TRBV4-1, the J call TRBJ2-3; D perhaps matches TRBD2 (7 bases). Germline lookup yields CDR1 MGHRA and CDR2 YSYEKL. The CDR3 extends over 18 amino acids. Here the CDR3 reads CASSQVDGGLGSTDTQYF. CDR3 nucleotide sequence: TGCGCCAGCAGCCAAGTAGACGGGGGGCTGGGAAGCACAGATACTCAGTACTTT.

This clonotype showed up just a few times. The J gene is TRBJ1-2, the V gene TRBV14, with D possibly TRBD1 on 6 matching bases. V shed 2 bases and J shed 0 bases, with 16 bases lying between them. There are 17 residues in the CDR3. The V gene's germline CDR1 is SGHDN and CDR2 FVKESK. The DNA of the CDR3 is TGTGCCAGCAGCCAAAGGTCGCAGGGGATAGCTAACTATGGCTACACCTTC. Translation: CASSQRSQGIANYGYTF.

This clonotype was seen only once. A much larger clone lies a single base off, so this may be a read error. This chain joins TRBV14 and TRBJ1-2, with TRBD1 matching 10 bases. This CDR3 region has 14 residues. The germline CDR1 and CDR2 sequences are SGHDN and FVKESK. Trimming cost V 7 bases and J 4 bases; bases outside gene matches: 6. The CDR3, as DNA: TGTGCCAGCAACCACAGGACAGGGGGCTATGGCTACACCTTC. Translating it yields CASNHRTGGYGYTF.

J is TRBJ2-1 and V is TRBV27; D is unresolved. This CDR3 is built from 11 residues. V lost 3 bases and J lost 9, with 6 bases in between. CDR1 MNHEY and CDR2 SMNVEV come from the germline V gene (reference sequence). The CDR3 DNA reads TGTGCCAGCAGTTTTGAGTTTGAGCAGTTCTTC. This encodes CASSFEFEQFF.

This chain joins TRBV7-8 and TRBJ2-6; 8 bases map to TRBD1. Looked up from germline, CDR1 is SGHVS and CDR2 is FQNEAQ. This CDR3 comprises 19 residues. The V segment lost 6 bases and the J segment 0 bases; nucleotides outside the gene matches: 13. The CDR3 region is CASRPRTGSLLSGANVLTF. The DNA of the CDR3 is TGTGCCAGCAGACCGAGGACAGGGAGCCTCCTCTCTGGGGCCAACGTCCTGACTTTC.

This clonotype was detected only a few times. The chain uses TRBV4-1 and TRBJ1-6; D might be TRBD1 (6 bases). CDR1 and CDR2 from the germline V gene are MGHRA and YSYEKL. Trimming removed 3 bases from V and 10 bases from J, with 16 bases in between. The CDR3 covers 15 residues. This CDR3 is CASSQGPGAGSPLHF. CDR3 bases: TGCGCCAGCAGCCAGGGGCCGGGGGCGGGGTCACCCCTCCACTTT.

V usage is TRBV5-1 and J usage is TRBJ1-1, with a weak D call TRBD1 (5 bases). Germline V CDR1 and CDR2: SGHRS, YFSETQ. The CDR3 sequence is 17 residues long. Trimming left V 0 bases short and J 0 bases short, with 15 bases between. The CDR3 DNA follows: TGCGCCAGCAGCTTGGGTACAATGACAGACTTGAACACTGAAGCTTTCTTT. Translated, it gives CASSLGTMTDLNTEAFF.

This chain connects TRBV27 to TRBJ2-5; D may be TRBD1 (5 bases). The J call is uncertain, as TRBJ2-7 better fits the DNA end. Germline V gene lookup returns CDR1 MNHEY and CDR2 SMNVEV (reference sequence). The CDR3 covers 14 residues. The CDR3 spells CASSLRGRTYEQYF. DNA for the CDR3: TGTGCCAGCAGTTTAAGGGGCAGAACCTACGAGCAGTACTTC.

The chain links TRBV27 to TRBJ2-1, with TRBD1 matching over 10 bases. The CDR3 sequence is 15 residues long. Looked up from germline, CDR1 is MNHEY and CDR2 is SMNVEV (reference sequence). The J segment lost 7 bases and the V segment lost 3 bases, leaving 6 bases of the junction unmatched. The DNA of the CDR3 is TGTGCCAGCAGTTTGCCGGGACAGGGGCGAAATGAGCAGTTCTTC. This translates into CASSLPGQGRNEQFF.

This clonotype is labeled medium-sized. This sequence joins TRBV6-1 and TRBJ2-1, with D unresolved. This CDR3 has 11 residues. Trimming stripped 4 bases from V and 8 bases from J, with 6 bases between. Germline V gene sequence: CDR1 MNHNS, CDR2 SASEGT. The CDR3: CASSGEYEQFF. Here the CDR3 DNA reads TGTGCCAGCAGTGGGGAATATGAGCAGTTCTTC.

This clonotype was observed at least ten times. The rearrangement links TRBV6-1 to TRBJ2-5, with 16 bases fitting TRBD2. Trimming removed 6 bases from V and 1 base from J; junction bases left unmatched: 2. In germline, CDR1 is MNHNS, CDR2 SASEGT. The CDR3 has 16 amino acids. CDR3 sequence reads: CASRGTSGGAQETQYF. In DNA, the CDR3 is TGTGCCAGCAGAGGGACTAGCGGGGGGGCCCAAGAGACCCAGTACTTC.

This chain joins TRBV6-1 and TRBJ2-1, with a possible D match to TRBD2 (6 bases). V gave up 1 base and J gave up 3 bases, with 13 bases separating them. The CDR3 totals 16 residues. Germline CDR1 and CDR2: MNHNS and SASEGT. The CDR3 DNA is TGTGCCAGCAGTGAAGATGGCGGGATGTTCTACAATGAGCAGTTCTTC. This sequence encodes CASSEDGGMFYNEQFF.

This chain connects TRBV10-2 to TRBJ2-5, with 7 positions matching TRBD1. CDR1 and CDR2 (germline): WSHSY, SAAADI. The CDR3 is made up of 13 amino acids. V shed 6 bases, J shed 2 bases, and the junction held 3 bases outside the gene matches. The CDR3 DNA follows: TGCGCCAGCAGGGGGACAGAACAAGAGACCCAGTACTTC. This translates into CASRGTEQETQYF.

This rearrangement joins TRBV6-8 to TRBJ2-3, with 7 bases lining up with TRBD2. The J call may be in error: the DNA end matches TRBJ2-4 better. Germline V gives CDR1 MNHGY, CDR2 SAAAGT. This CDR3 spans 14 amino acids. CDR3 sequence (DNA): TGTGCCGGCCCGGGGATGGGAGGGAAAGATACTCAGTACTTC. This translates into CAGPGMGGKDTQYF.

This clonotype was seen a handful of times. V is TRBV7-6 and J is TRBJ1-4, with D possibly matching TRBD1 (5 bases). The CDR3 is made up of 15 amino acids. The germline V and J ends were trimmed by 1 base and 3 bases, with 9 bases remaining between them. Germline-derived CDR1 and CDR2 are SGHVS and FNYEAQ. CDR3 DNA: TGTGCCAGCAGCTTAGAAGTGGGGGCTAATGAAAAACTGTTTTTT. It encodes CASSLEVGANEKLFF.

The sample holds many counts of this clonotype. The genes are TRBV6-1 and TRBJ1-1; D gene ambiguous. V lost 4 bases, J lost 5 bases, and 14 bases lay in between. The CDR3 sequence is 14 residues long. Germline values: CDR1 MNHNS, CDR2 SASEGT. The CDR3 bases are TGTGCCAGCAGTGTCCGAACCGGGGATACTGAAGCTTTCTTT. Translated: CASSVRTGDTEAFF.

With respect to this clonotype: The junction departs from the called germline gene at one end, perhaps through a read error. V usage is TRBV6-1 and J usage is TRBJ2-3, with 9 bases matching TRBD2. This CDR3 contains 17 residues. In germline, CDR1 is MNHNS, CDR2 SASEGT. The CDR3 reads CASSVHAGSGSTDTRYF. The CDR3 region has the DNA TGTGCCAGCAGTGTCCATGCGGGTAGCGGGAGCACAGATACGCGGTATTTT.

Regarding this clonotype: An end of the junction does not agree with germline; a read error may underlie this. V usage is TRBV6-1 and J usage is TRBJ2-5, with D possibly being TRBD2 (7 bases). From germline, CDR1 is MNHNS and CDR2 SASEGT. The CDR3 runs to 16 residues. CDR3 DNA sequence: TGTGCCAGCACTCGTCGCGGGGGCCGTGACACAGAGACGCAGTACTTC. Translation: CASTRRGGRDTETQYF.

This clonotype was found a few times. V and J are TRBV30 and TRBJ2-2, with no clear D. This CDR3 comprises 12 residues. V dropped 5 bases and J dropped 7 bases, with 11 bases sitting between them. Germline CDR1 and CDR2: GTSNPN and SVGIG (reference sequence). The CDR3: CAWSPDGGELFF. The CDR3 nucleotides are TGTGCCTGGTCGCCTGATGGCGGGGAGCTGTTTTTT.

This chain uses TRBV6-2 or TRBV6-3 with TRBJ2-7; TRBD2 aligns across 8 bases. Matching the DNA end better, TRBJ2-1 makes the J call doubtful. The CDR3 extends over 15 amino acids. CDR1 and CDR2 from the germline V gene are MNHEY and SVGEGT. Here the CDR3 DNA reads TGTGCCAGCAGCCTAGCGGGCGACCTTCCCTACGAGCAGTTCTTC. As protein: CASSLAGDLPYEQFF.

V is TRBV6-5 and J is TRBJ2-5; TRBD1 or TRBD2 may be the D gene (5 bases each). The J call may be incorrect, as the DNA end agrees better with TRBJ2-3. CDR1 MNHEY and CDR2 SVGAGI come from the germline V gene. This CDR3 has 15 amino acids. The CDR3 nucleotides are TGTGCTGCGAGTTACGGGGACCGTAGCCAAGAGACGCAGTATTTT. It translates to CAASYGDRSQETQYF.

This clonotype is medium-sized by share. The genes are TRBV6-1 and TRBJ2-2; a possible D gene is TRBD2 (6 bases). Deletions cut 5 bases from V and 1 base from J, with 8 bases between. The germline V gene encodes CDR1 MNHNS and CDR2 SASEGT. The CDR3 runs to 14 residues. CDR3 loop: CASSQGLNTGELFF. CDR3 in DNA: TGTGCCAGCAGTCAGGGACTGAACACCGGGGAGCTGTTTTTT.

The chain joins TRBV6-1 to TRBJ2-3; TRBD2 aligns across 8 bases. The CDR3 runs 16 residues. Germline CDR1 reads MNHNS; CDR2 reads SASEGT. V was clipped by 6 bases and J by 5 bases; unmatched bases: 13. The CDR3 coding sequence is TGTGCCAGCAGGGCTAGCGGGCGCCGTGCCAAAGATACGCAGTATTTT. The encoded protein is CASRASGRRAKDTQYF.

V usage is TRBV6-1 and J usage is TRBJ2-1, with a tentative D call TRBD2 (5 bases). Trimming left V 6 bases short and J 6 bases short, with 18 bases between. CDR1 is MNHNS, CDR2 SASEGT, per germline. The CDR3 loop spans 15 amino acids. The CDR3 coding sequence is TGTGCCAGCAGCTCGGTAGCGACCTTCCCCAATGAGCAGTTCTTC. Protein product: CASSSVATFPNEQFF.

V gene TRBV27 combines with J gene TRBJ2-1, with TRBD1 as a possible D gene (7 bases). The CDR3 has 16 residues. Germline CDR1 reads MNHEY; CDR2 reads SMNVEV (reference sequence). V lost 5 bases, J lost 2 bases, and 16 bases lay in between. The CDR3 region has the DNA TGTGCCAGCAGTCCTCGGCAGGGGGGCGCCTACAATGAGCAGTTCTTC. Translated, it gives CASSPRQGGAYNEQFF.

Comment on this clonotype: At one end the junction does not follow the germline gene, possibly because of a read error. The V call is TRBV14, the J call TRBJ2-5; D is possibly TRBD1 or TRBD2 (6 bases each). CDR3 length: 18 amino acids. The germline CDR1 and CDR2 sequences are SGHDN and FVKESK. The CDR3 region is CASCCAGLRGRDKKTQYF. CDR3 DNA sequence: TGTGCCAGTTGTTGTGCGGGGCTCAGGGGCCGTGACAAAAAGACTCAGTACTTC.

The gene calls are TRBV6-1 and TRBJ2-5, with 10 bases aligning to TRBD2. Per germline, CDR1 MNHNS and CDR2 SASEGT. Trimming cost V 5 bases and J 4 bases; bases outside gene matches: 4. The CDR3 length is 14 residues. CDR3 protein: CASSISGGVETQYF. The CDR3 DNA is TGTGCCAGCAGTATCAGCGGGGGGGTAGAGACCCAGTACTTC.